This T cell receptor (beta chain) comes out of a study of technical replicates of blood from four donors. The method was immunoSEQ multiplex PCR; TCRdb's version includes in-frame clones alone and lacks a portion of them. The sample lists about 80,000 clones, roughly 94% occurring once. CDR1 and CDR2 from the germline V gene are LNHNV and YYDKDF (reference sequence). V trimming: 0 bases; J trimming: 3 bases; junction bases outside the gene matches: 6. The CDR3 covers 16 residues. The rearrangement uses TRBV15 and TRBJ2-3; the match to TRBD2 covers 7 bases. What was sequenced was T cells isolated from PBMCs. The source is a human donor in good health. Here the CDR3 reads CATSRDLGLITDTQYF. The CDR3 nucleotides read TGTGCCACCAGCAGAGATTTGGGACTAATTACAGATACGCAGTATTTT.